This record looks at one TCR beta chain sequence and its context. Its antigen is not known. The CDR3 has 12 amino acids. In germline, CDR1 is SEHNR, CDR2 FQNEAQ (reference sequence). All CD8+ T cell subsets were sorted in triplicate at 330,000 or so cells each. Naive CD8+ T cells showed a CD45RO-CCR7+CD27+CD95- phenotype. It was by 5' RACE with UMI labels that the TRB cDNA libraries were prepared. From the 5' RACE reads, TCRdb lists one entry per CDR3 protein and no DNA. Across under 85,000 distinct CDR3 sequences, the top ten clones capture approximately 0.71% of the sample. This entry is derived from a study of CXCR3-negative and CXCR3-positive naive CD8 T cells. Findings of the study overall: For memory CD8+ cells diversity was much lower, but both naive subsets had comparably high diversity. Similar TRBV-TRBJ usage characterized naive CXCR3-negative and CXCR3-positive cells; memory cells differed. More hydrophobic TRB CDR3s were found in CXCR3-positive naive cells than in CXCR3-negative naive cells.

The clonotype comes from a human donor in good health. Some clones in this sample may be carry-over from other donors' samples. Specimen: naive CXCR3+ CD8+ T cells from blood. The subset denotes: CD45RO-CCR7+CD27+CD95- naive CD8+ T cells expressing CXCR3 (TNR3+). V and J are TRBV7-9 and TRBJ1-1; TCRdb's D call of TRBD1 is untestable without DNA. The CDR3 here is CASSIGTTEAFF.